These T cell receptor beta chains were read from a single sample in a study of PD-L1 blockade in urothelial cancer. The data were produced by immunoSEQ multiplex PCR, yet TCRdb's version contains in-frame clones alone and is incomplete. The sample has roughly 51,000 clones, 70% to 85% seen once. This material consisted of PBMCs, taken around atezolizumab (anti-PD-L1) treatment. Source of these receptors: a man aged 45-60 years with urothelial cancer. The CDR3 runs from the conserved cysteine through the conserved F or W. The D gene is left open where the match is weak. A clone size is listed for some rows: how often the clone was seen (once, few, many), or a class if it is expanded.

V: TRBV9; size: .; D: TRBD1; J: TRBJ1-3; DNA: TGTGCCAGCAGCGCTACAGGGGCGACCTCTGGAAACACCATATATTTT; CDR3: CASSATGATSGNTIYF
V: TRBV9; size: .; D: .; J: TRBJ2-3; DNA: TGTGCCAGCAGCGTAGAGGGGAGCACAGATACGCAGTATTTT; CDR3: CASSVEGSTDTQYF
V: TRBV7-3; size: .; D: TRBD2; J: TRBJ2-1; DNA: TGTGCCAGCAGCCCTCGCGGGGGGGGAGAGCAGTTCTTC; CDR3: CASSPRGGGEQFF
V: TRBV6-1; size: .; D: .; J: TRBJ2-3; DNA: TGTGCCAGCAGTGAAGGGGCCAGCACAGATACGCAGTATTTT; CDR3: CASSEGASTDTQYF
V: TRBV4-1; size: .; D: .; J: TRBJ1-1; DNA: TGCGCCAGCAGCCAAGGCCCTAGGGGCACTGAAGCTTTCTTT; CDR3: CASSQGPRGTEAFF
V: TRBV11-2; size: .; D: .; J: TRBJ2-3; DNA: TGTGCCAGCAGCAAATTGGCACCAAGCACAGATACGCAGTATTTT; CDR3: CASSKLAPSTDTQYF
V: TRBV5-4; size: .; D: .; J: TRBJ2-7; DNA: TGTGCCAGCAGCTTTCGACTTAGGCGGGTCAATTCCTACGAGCAGTACTTC; CDR3: CASSFRLRRVNSYEQYF
V: TRBV19; size: .; D: TRBD2; J: TRBJ2-7; DNA: TGTGCCAGTAGCCCAGGGGTTTGGCGGGAGGGCCAGCAGTACTTC; CDR3: CASSPGVWREGQQYF
V: TRBV7-2; size: .; D: .; J: TRBJ2-1; DNA: TGTGCCAGCAGCCGAGTAGCAGGGCTCAATGAGCAGTTCTTC; CDR3: CASSRVAGLNEQFF
V: TRBV30; size: few; D: .; J: TRBJ2-7; DNA: TGTGCCTGGAACCGGGGAGCCTACGAGCAGTACTTC; CDR3: CAWNRGAYEQYF
V: TRBV7-9; size: .; D: TRBD2; J: TRBJ2-5; DNA: TGTGCCAGCAGCTCGACTAGCGACCAAGAGACCCAGTACTTC; CDR3: CASSSTSDQETQYF
V: TRBV10-3; size: once; D: .; J: TRBJ1-1; DNA: TGTGCCATCACCCCGGGGATGAACACTGAAGCTTTCTTT; CDR3: CAITPGMNTEAFF
V: TRBV5-4; size: few; D: TRBD1; J: TRBJ1-6; DNA: TGTGCCAGCAGCAATAGACAGGGCTGGAATTCACCCCTCCACTTT; CDR3: CASSNRQGWNSPLHF
V: TRBV7-6; size: .; D: .; J: TRBJ2-2; DNA: TGTGCCAGCAGCTTAGAGACAGCCTTGAACACCGGGGAGCTGTTTTTT; CDR3: CASSLETALNTGELFF
V: TRBV19; size: few; D: .; J: TRBJ2-5; DNA: TGTGCCAGTGGGGCCGGGGGTTTACAAGAGACCCAGTACTTC; CDR3: CASGAGGLQETQYF
V: TRBV21-1; size: .; D: .; J: TRBJ1-2; DNA: TGTGCCAGCAGCAAAGGGCCAGGCCGCTATGGCTACACCTTC; CDR3: CASSKGPGRYGYTF
V: TRBV9; size: .; D: .; J: TRBJ1-3; DNA: TGTGCCAGCAGCTCAACAGGGTCGGATGGAAACACCATATATTTT; CDR3: CASSSTGSDGNTIYF
V: TRBV18; size: .; D: TRBD2; J: TRBJ2-5; DNA: TGTGCCAGCTCAGGACAGGGACGGACTAGCGGGAGTCAGACCCAGTACTTC; CDR3: CASSGQGRTSGSQTQYF
V: TRBV6-1; size: once; D: TRBD1; J: TRBJ1-5; DNA: TGTGCCAGCAGTGGGACAGGGCAACAGCCCCAGCATTTT; CDR3: CASSGTGQQPQHF
V: TRBV20-1; size: .; D: .; J: TRBJ1-1; DNA: TGCAGTGCTACCCGTGGCATCGAAGCTTTCTTT; CDR3: CSATRGIEAFF
V: TRBV6-1; size: .; D: .; J: TRBJ1-5; DNA: TGTGCCAGCAGTGAACTGACAGTCAATCAGCCCCAGCATTTT; CDR3: CASSELTVNQPQHF
V: TRBV30; size: .; D: .; J: TRBJ2-7; DNA: TGTGCCTGGAGACAGAATGGGGAGCAGTACTTC; CDR3: CAWRQNGEQYF
V: TRBV4-3; size: .; D: TRBD2; J: TRBJ2-5; DNA: TGCGCCAGCAGCCAAGATAGCAGCGGGAGTCCCTCGGAGACCCAGTACTTC; CDR3: CASSQDSSGSPSETQYF
V: TRBV5-4; size: .; D: TRBD1; J: TRBJ2-1; DNA: TGTGCCAGCAGCACGGAGGACAGGGGAATCAATGAGCAGTTCTTC; CDR3: CASSTEDRGINEQFF
V: TRBV7-7; size: .; D: TRBD1; J: TRBJ2-1; DNA: TGTGCTAGCAGCCGCGGACAGGGATCGGGTTATGAGCAGTTCTTC; CDR3: CASSRGQGSGYEQFF
V: TRBV19; size: .; D: TRBD2; J: TRBJ2-5; DNA: TGTGCCAGTAGTATAGAAGGGGGACTAGCGGTGACCCAGTACTTC; CDR3: CASSIEGGLAVTQYF
V: TRBV13; size: .; D: .; J: TRBJ2-7; DNA: TGTGCCAGCAGCCCCCCCCCAGACCGGGGCGAGCAGTACTTC; CDR3: CASSPPPDRGEQYF
V: TRBV27; size: once; D: .; J: TRBJ2-1; DNA: TGTGCCAGCAGTTTAACGGGGAGCTCCTACAATGAGCAGTTCTTC; CDR3: CASSLTGSSYNEQFF
V: TRBV6-1; size: .; D: TRBD1; J: TRBJ1-5; DNA: TGTGCCAGCAGTGATGGGACAGCTCGTCAGCCCCAGCATTTT; CDR3: CASSDGTARQPQHF
V: TRBV28; size: .; D: TRBD2; J: TRBJ2-7; DNA: TGTGCCAGCAGCCCAGCGGGAGTGGTTCGCAACGAGCAGTACTTC; CDR3: CASSPAGVVRNEQYF
V: TRBV7-8; size: .; D: TRBD1; J: TRBJ2-7; DNA: TGTGCCAGCAGCTCCAGGGACAGGGGGTACGAGCAGTACTTC; CDR3: CASSSRDRGYEQYF
V: TRBV11-2; size: .; D: .; J: TRBJ2-2; DNA: TGTGCCAGCAGCTTAGGGCCGGGACATGACCCCACCGGGGAGCTGTTTTTT; CDR3: CASSLGPGHDPTGELFF
V: TRBV11-2; size: .; D: .; J: TRBJ2-5; DNA: TGTGCCAGCAGCTTAGAAGGGAGAAACCAAGAGACCCAGTACTTC; CDR3: CASSLEGRNQETQYF
V: TRBV5-8; size: .; D: .; J: TRBJ1-2; DNA: TGTGCCAGCAGCTTGTCTGGACAGCCGAATGGCTACACCTTC; CDR3: CASSLSGQPNGYTF
V: TRBV19; size: .; D: TRBD1; J: TRBJ2-5; DNA: TGTGCCAGTAGTACGACAGGGGGCAGGGAGACCCAGTACTTC; CDR3: CASSTTGGRETQYF
V: TRBV11-2; size: .; D: TRBD2; J: TRBJ2-5; DNA: TGTGCCAGCACCACCGGGACTAACCAAGAGACCCAGTACTTC; CDR3: CASTTGTNQETQYF
V: TRBV5-4; size: .; D: .; J: TRBJ2-7; DNA: TGTGCCAGCAGCTTGGGGGGGCGATCGTTAGAGCAGTACTTC; CDR3: CASSLGGRSLEQYF
V: TRBV6-6; size: .; D: TRBD1; J: TRBJ2-7; DNA: TGTGCCAGCAGTTACCCGGGACAGGGGGCATACGAGCAGTACTTC; CDR3: CASSYPGQGAYEQYF
V: TRBV18; size: .; D: TRBD1; J: TRBJ1-5; DNA: TGTGCCAGCTCACCCGGGACAGGCGGTAATCAGCCCCAGCATTTT; CDR3: CASSPGTGGNQPQHF
V: TRBV19; size: .; D: TRBD1; J: TRBJ2-3; DNA: TGTGCCAGTAGTGCGAGACAGGGGGCGAGGGGCACAGATACGCAGTATTTT; CDR3: CASSARQGARGTDTQYF
V: TRBV6-1; size: .; D: .; J: TRBJ1-1; DNA: TGTGCCAGCAGCTACAGAACAGGGAACACTGAAGCTTTCTTT; CDR3: CASSYRTGNTEAFF
V: TRBV5-8; size: once; D: .; J: TRBJ2-5; DNA: TGTGCCAGCAGCTTGGGCCTGAACGGGGATGGAGAGACCCAGTACTTC; CDR3: CASSLGLNGDGETQYF
V: TRBV6-1; size: .; D: TRBD1; J: TRBJ2-3; DNA: TGTGCCAGCAGTGAAGCCGGACAGGGGAAAGATACGCAGTATTTT; CDR3: CASSEAGQGKDTQYF
V: TRBV5-4; size: .; D: TRBD1; J: TRBJ1-2; DNA: TGTGCCAGCAGCTTGCGGGACAGGGTTACCTATGGCTACACCTTC; CDR3: CASSLRDRVTYGYTF
V: TRBV18; size: .; D: TRBD2; J: TRBJ2-2; DNA: TGTGCCAGCTCACCCTCACTAGCGTCCACCGGGGAGCTGTTTTTT; CDR3: CASSPSLASTGELFF
V: TRBV6-6; size: .; D: TRBD2; J: TRBJ2-7; DNA: TGTGCCAGCAGTTACGATGAACTAGCGGGATCTTACGAGCAGTACTTC; CDR3: CASSYDELAGSYEQYF
V: TRBV7-2; size: .; D: .; J: TRBJ2-7; DNA: TGTGCCAGCAGCTTGGGGGCCGTTGGGGGATTCCGCTACGAGCAGTACTTC; CDR3: CASSLGAVGGFRYEQYF
V: TRBV7-7; size: .; D: TRBD2; J: TRBJ2-1; DNA: TGTGCCAGCAGCTTAGGTCTAGCGGCACACGATGAGCAGTTCTTC; CDR3: CASSLGLAAHDEQFF
V: TRBV4-1; size: .; D: TRBD1; J: TRBJ1-2; DNA: TGCGCCAGCAGCCGGACAGGGGCGGCTAACTATGGCTACACCTTC; CDR3: CASSRTGAANYGYTF
V: TRBV25-1; size: .; D: TRBD2; J: TRBJ2-3; DNA: TGTGCCAGCAGTCCACTAGCGCCAAGCACAGATACGCAGTATTTT; CDR3: CASSPLAPSTDTQYF
V: TRBV27; size: .; D: .; J: TRBJ2-7; DNA: TGTGCCAGCAGAAGCGGTAGCTCCTACGAGCAGTACTTC; CDR3: CASRSGSSYEQYF
V: TRBV30; size: once; D: .; J: TRBJ1-5; DNA: TGTGCCTGGAGTGTACTCGGTCCCAATCAGCCCCAGCATTTT; CDR3: CAWSVLGPNQPQHF
V: TRBV30; size: once; D: TRBD2; J: TRBJ2-5; DNA: TGTGCCTGGAAGGGACTAGCGGCCAACCAAGAGACCCAGTACTTC; CDR3: CAWKGLAANQETQYF
V: TRBV10-3; size: .; D: .; J: TRBJ2-3; DNA: TGTGCCATCAGTGGGGGGGCGGGGGGCACAGATACGCAGTATTTT; CDR3: CAISGGAGGTDTQYF
V: TRBV29-1; size: .; D: TRBD1; J: TRBJ2-3; DNA: TGCAGCGTTGGGGTACAGGGGGCCACAGATACGCAGTATTTT; CDR3: CSVGVQGATDTQYF
V: TRBV6-5; size: once; D: .; J: TRBJ1-3; DNA: TGTGCCAGCAGGGGGGCAGGCTCTGGAAACACCATATATTTT; CDR3: CASRGAGSGNTIYF
V: TRBV29-1; size: .; D: TRBD1; J: TRBJ2-1; DNA: TGCAGCGTTGTGGGGTACAGGGGGCTTCGCTCCTACAATGAGCAGTTCTTC; CDR3: CSVVGYRGLRSYNEQFF